These 28 T cell receptor beta chains originate from one sample sequenced in a study of control samples from healthy donors and cancer patients. Clones were sequenced by immunoSEQ multiplex PCR, and TCRdb holds only the in-frame ones, with some missing. The data show 130,000 or so clones, under 95% seen once. Input material: blood. These receptors all stem from a man aged 18 to 30 in good health.

CDR3 coding DNA: TGTGCCAGCAAAACCCAGGGAGACTATGGCTACACCTTC. Amino acids: CASKTQGDYGYTF. The chain carries TRBV5-4 and TRBJ1-2; tentative D call: TRBD1 (5 bases). V was pared by 6 bases and J by 3 bases, with 12 bases between. Germline V lookup: CDR1 SGHNT, CDR2 YYREEE (reference sequence). The CDR3 loop spans 13 amino acids.

The gene calls are TRBV27 and TRBJ1-1, with 7 positions matching TRBD1. Germline V gene sequence: CDR1 MNHEY, CDR2 SMNVEV (reference sequence). The CDR3 is 14 amino acids. Trimming took 7 bases from V and 1 from J; bases not matched to a gene: 6. The CDR3 is CASTATGTNTEAFF. The CDR3 DNA sequence: TGTGCCAGCACCGCGACAGGGACGAACACTGAAGCTTTCTTT.

This chain links TRBV28 with TRBJ1-3, with D tentatively TRBD1 (5 bases). CDR3 length: 16 residues. V was trimmed by 9 bases and J by 0 bases, leaving 18 bases between them. The germline gives CDR1 MDHEN, CDR2 SYDVKM. This chain's CDR3 is CASTTGTGPSGNTIYF. CDR3 coding DNA: TGTGCCAGTACAACAGGAACAGGTCCCTCTGGAAACACCATATATTTT.

This sequence joins TRBV4-3 and TRBJ2-1; TRBD2 agrees at 9 bases. The CDR3 is 14 amino acids. The trim removed 8 bases at V and 6 bases at J, leaving 8 bases unmatched. The germline CDR1 and CDR2 sequences are LGHNA and YSLEER. This chain's CDR3 is CASGAGGLSNEQFF. The CDR3 region has the DNA TGCGCCAGCGGCGCGGGGGGGCTCTCCAATGAGCAGTTCTTC.

The chain employs TRBV7-9 and TRBJ2-5; TRBD1 matches at 7 bases. CDR1 and CDR2 (germline): SEHNR, FQNEAQ (reference sequence). Trimming removed 3 bases from V and 5 bases from J; junction bases left unmatched: 12. CDR3 length: 16 residues. In DNA, the CDR3 is TGTGCCAGCAGCTTGGGCCAACAGGGGCCGGGGGAGACCCAGTACTTC. Translated, it gives CASSLGQQGPGETQYF.

J is TRBJ2-1 and V is TRBV12-5; 13 bases fit TRBD2. With V trimmed by 1 base and J by 6 bases, 6 bases remained unmatched. Germline CDR1 and CDR2: LGHNT and FRNRAP. This CDR3 has 17 amino acids. The CDR3 bases are TGTGCTAGTGGTTTGGCCCCGGGACTAGCGGGGCCCAATGAGCAGTTCTTC. This translates into CASGLAPGLAGPNEQFF.

The J gene is TRBJ2-7, the V gene TRBV30, with a weak D call TRBD2 (5 bases). This CDR3 has 13 amino acids. Germline V gene lookup returns CDR1 GTSNPN and CDR2 SVGIG (reference sequence). Trimming pared 0 bases from V and 3 bases from J, leaving 9 bases between. CDR3 loop: CAWSVPGVYEQYF. CDR3 DNA: TGTGCCTGGAGTGTACCCGGGGTCTACGAGCAGTACTTC.

The chain uses TRBV10-3 and TRBJ2-1, with 7 bases matching TRBD1. There are 16 residues in the CDR3. V trimming: 2 bases; J trimming: 0 bases; junction bases outside the gene matches: 4. Germline V gene sequence: CDR1 ENHRY, CDR2 SYGVKD. The CDR3 is CAISEADRSSYNEQFF. For the CDR3, the DNA is TGTGCCATCAGTGAGGCGGACAGGAGCTCCTACAATGAGCAGTTCTTC.

This clone appeared a single time. The chain uses TRBV3-1 (or the pseudogene TRBV3-2) and TRBJ2-1; TRBD2 aligns across 9 bases. This CDR3 has 16 residues. The trim removed 4 bases at V and 4 bases at J, leaving 8 bases unmatched. CDR1 is LGHDT, CDR2 YNNKEL, per germline (reference sequence). CDR3 sequence reads: CASSPGSGGAYNEQFF. The CDR3 nucleotides are TGTGCCAGCAGCCCGGGTAGCGGGGGAGCGTACAATGAGCAGTTCTTC.

The V and J genes are TRBV4-2 and TRBJ2-1, with a tentative D call TRBD1 (5 bases). V was cut by 1 base and J by 3 bases, with 10 bases left in between. The CDR3 contains 15 residues. Germline V CDR1 and CDR2: LGHNA, YNFKEQ. The CDR3 coding sequence is TGTGCCAGCAGCCAAGGACTGGGGCTCTACAATGAGCAGTTCTTC. This encodes CASSQGLGLYNEQFF.

V is TRBV7-2 and J is TRBJ2-7; tentatively, D is TRBD1 (5 bases). The CDR3 contains 15 residues. With 3 bases removed from V and 6 bases from J, the gap between germline ends came to 18 bases. Looked up from germline, CDR1 is SGHTA and CDR2 is FQGNSA. CDR3 sequence: CASSFGDSHSSEQYF. The CDR3 region has the DNA TGTGCCAGCAGCTTTGGTGACAGCCACAGCTCCGAGCAGTACTTC. The full variable domain, completed using reference TRBV7-2 and TRBJ2-7, is GAGVSQSPSNKVTEKGKDVELRCDPISGHTALYWYRQSLGQGLEFLIYFQGNSAPDKSGLPSDRFSAERTGGSVSTLTIQRTQQEDSAVYLCASSFGDSHSSEQYFGPGTRLTVT.

The chain employs TRBV28 and TRBJ1-6; 9 bases fit TRBD1. CDR1 is MDHEN, CDR2 SYDVKM, per germline. The V gene end was trimmed by 3 bases and the J gene end by 4 bases; junction bases not matched to a gene: 13. The CDR3 covers 19 residues. CDR3 amino acids: CASSFGTGIARSYNSPLHF. The CDR3 DNA is TGTGCCAGCAGTTTTGGGACAGGGATCGCCCGTTCTTATAATTCACCCCTCCACTTT.

The V and J genes are TRBV6-2 or TRBV6-3 and TRBJ2-5; 11 bases are a match to TRBD2. The CDR3 loop spans 16 amino acids. Germline CDR1 is MNHEY and CDR2 is SVGEGT. V shed 2 bases and J 6 bases; nucleotides not matched to a gene: 8. CDR3 residues: CASSYVSLAGGKTQYF. The DNA for the CDR3 is TGTGCCAGCAGTTACGTTAGTCTAGCGGGGGGAAAGACCCAGTACTTC.

This chain connects TRBV7-3 to TRBJ2-5, with D possibly TRBD1 on 5 matching bases. Trimming took off 5 bases at V and 5 bases at J, with 21 bases between the two ends. CDR3 length equals 16 residues. CDR1 is SGHTA and CDR2 is FQGTGA in the germline V gene. The CDR3 DNA follows: TGTGCCAGCAGCCCGGGTGGGGCCCCGAAGTACGAGACCCAGTACTTC. It codes for CASSPGGAPKYETQYF.

This clone was observed once. This rearrangement joins TRBV5-1 to TRBJ2-1; 9 positions agree with TRBD2. CDR3 length: 15 amino acids. With 0 bases clipped from V and 4 bases from J, the junction kept 2 bases outside the gene matches. Germline CDR1 and CDR2: SGHRS and YFSETQ. The CDR3 DNA follows: TGCGCCAGCAGCTTGGCTAGCGGGGTTTACAATGAGCAGTTCTTC. This codes for CASSLASGVYNEQFF. The entire variable domain, with the rest obtained from reference TRBV5-1 and TRBJ2-1, is as follows: KAGVTQTPRYLIKTRGQQVTLSCSPISGHRSVSWYQQTPGQGLQFLFEYFSETQRNKGNFPGRFSGRQFSNSRSEMNVSTLELGDSALYLCASSLASGVYNEQFFGPGTRLTVL.

This sequence joins TRBV5-1 and TRBJ1-3; maybe TRBD1 (6 bases). The germline V and J ends were trimmed by 0 bases and 2 bases, with 15 bases remaining between them. Germline CDR1 is SGHRS and CDR2 is YFSETQ. The CDR3 spans 17 residues. CDR3 region: CASSLVSQGATGNTIYF. In DNA form, the CDR3 reads TGCGCCAGCAGCTTGGTGTCACAGGGTGCAACTGGAAACACCATATATTTT.

V and J are TRBV12-3 or TRBV12-4 and TRBJ2-5, with D perhaps being TRBD1 or TRBD2 (5 bases each). The CDR3 spans 13 residues. Between the trimmed V and J ends, which lost 3 bases and 5 bases, there was a span of 10 bases. The CDR3 loop reads CASSFRGPETQYF. DNA for the CDR3: TGTGCCAGCAGTTTTCGGGGCCCGGAGACCCAGTACTTC.

This chain uses TRBV19 with TRBJ1-5, with unresolved D. Germline V gene data show CDR1 as LNHDA and CDR2 as SQIVND (reference sequence). The CDR3 extends over 17 amino acids. V shed 5 bases and J shed 0 bases, with 17 bases lying between them. CDR3 in DNA: TGTGCCAGTAGTTCTACAAGAGGATTCTATAGCAATCAGCCCCAGCATTTT. Translating it yields CASSSTRGFYSNQPQHF.

This chain joins TRBV2 and TRBJ2-6, with D perhaps assigned TRBD1 or TRBD2 (5 bases each). With 3 bases removed from V and 4 bases from J, the gap between germline ends came to 10 bases. This CDR3 is 15 amino acids long. Germline CDR1 reads SNHLY; CDR2 reads FYNNEI. The CDR3 coding sequence is TGTGCCAGCAGTGACCCGGGGACGGGGGCCAACGTCCTGACTTTC. Encoded protein: CASSDPGTGANVLTF.

The V and J genes are TRBV28 and TRBJ1-6; D is undetermined. V lost 6 bases and J lost 9, with 15 bases in between. The germline CDR1 and CDR2 sequences are MDHEN and SYDVKM. The CDR3 covers 14 residues. The chain's CDR3 is CASRRTTGISPLHF. For the CDR3, the DNA is TGTGCCAGCAGACGGACGACCGGGATTTCACCCCTCCACTTT.

V and J are TRBV3-1 (or the pseudogene TRBV3-2) and TRBJ1-4; 12 bases match TRBD1. J lost 10 bases, V lost 4 bases, and 7 bases had no gene match. Germline V gives CDR1 LGHDT, CDR2 YNNKEL (reference sequence). CDR3 length equals 15 residues. The CDR3 nucleotides are TGTGCCAGCAGCCGGTTTGGGACAGGGGGCGGAAAACTGTTTTTT. As protein: CASSRFGTGGGKLFF.

The rearrangement uses TRBV7-9 and TRBJ2-2; TRBD2 matches 8 bases. The CDR3 totals 15 residues. Trimming took 5 bases from V and 3 from J; bases not matched to a gene: 5. Germline V gives CDR1 SEHNR, CDR2 FQNEAQ (reference sequence). The CDR3 DNA reads TGTGCCAGCAGCCGCCGGGGGGGCGACACCGGGGAGCTGTTTTTT. It specifies CASSRRGGDTGELFF.

This clone has only one observation. The chain combines TRBV3-1 (or the pseudogene TRBV3-2) with TRBJ1-3, with D unresolved. V was shortened by 1 base and J by 1 base, with 5 bases between the two germline ends. This CDR3 has 14 amino acids. Germline V gives CDR1 LGHDT, CDR2 YNNKEL (reference sequence). CDR3 sequence reads: CASSQGGSGNTIYF. The CDR3 DNA reads as TGTGCCAGCAGCCAAGGAGGGTCTGGAAACACCATATATTTT.

This chain connects TRBV6-5 to TRBJ1-3, with a weak D call TRBD1 (6 bases). Germline lookup yields CDR1 MNHEY and CDR2 SVGAGI. V shed 5 bases and J shed 4 bases, with 12 bases lying between them. CDR3 length: 14 amino acids. CDR3 DNA sequence: TGTGCCAGCAGTCTACAGGGAGACGGAAACACCATATATTTT. As protein: CASSLQGDGNTIYF.

The J gene is TRBJ2-5, the V gene TRBV5-1, with a tentative D call TRBD1 (5 bases). The ends were cut back, 0 bases at V and 2 bases at J, with 14 bases in the middle. CDR1 SGHRS and CDR2 YFSETQ come from the germline V gene. The CDR3 covers 16 residues. CDR3 bases: TGCGCCAGCAGCTTGGCCAGGGCCGCTGGACAAGAGACCCAGTACTTC. Translated, it gives CASSLARAAGQETQYF.

The chain employs TRBV5-4 and TRBJ2-1, with a possible D match to TRBD1 (5 bases). V lost 2 bases and J lost 4, with 10 bases in between. The CDR3 length is 14 residues. CDR1 is SGHNT, CDR2 YYREEE, per germline (reference sequence). CDR3 DNA sequence: TGTGCCAGCAGCTTACGAGACAGATACAATGAGCAGTTCTTC. Protein: CASSLRDRYNEQFF. Full variable domain (outside the CDR3, taken from reference TRBV5-4 and TRBJ2-1): ETGVTQSPTHLIKTRGQQVTLRCSSQSGHNTVSWYQQALGQGPQFIFQYYREEENGRGNFPPRFSGLQFPNYSSELNVNALELDDSALYLCASSLRDRYNEQFFGPGTRLTVL.

V is TRBV12-3 or TRBV12-4 and J is TRBJ2-1; unclear D gene. The CDR3 sequence is 12 residues long. V dropped 5 bases and J dropped 4 bases, with 6 bases sitting between them. CDR3 nucleotide sequence: TGTGCCAGCAGTCCTGAATACAATGAGCAGTTCTTC. Translated: CASSPEYNEQFF.

V gene TRBV19 combines with J gene TRBJ1-4; D not certain. Trimming took 6 bases from V and 7 from J, leaving 18 bases between them. Germline CDR1 is LNHDA and CDR2 is SQIVND (reference sequence). The CDR3 contains 15 residues. In DNA, the CDR3 is TGTGCCAGTAGCCGCCTTGATGGGGTTAGTGAAAAACTGTTTTTT. Translated, it gives CASSRLDGVSEKLFF.